What follows describes a single T cell receptor (beta chain). This sample is part of a study of blood T cell repertoires in COVID-19. Whole-study context: Acute and convalescent COVID-19 samples came from the United States, Italy and Spain. Sources were T cells, B-cell-depleted T cells, or PBMCs; the material itself was cDNA or gDNA.

The Seattle site enrolled patients during active infection and followed them longitudinally. V lost 6 bases, J lost 7 bases, and 10 bases stayed unmatched. This CDR3 comprises 15 residues. Per the germline V gene, CDR1 is MDHEN and CDR2 is SYDVKM. TCRdb's table, derived via immunoSEQ multiplex PCR, lists solely in-frame clones and lacks some. The table lists about 160,000 clones, just under 90% of them singletons. This clonotype was sampled from a woman between 65 and 79 years old with COVID-19, enrolled during active disease. The rearrangement joins TRBV28 to TRBJ2-3; 10 bases match TRBD2. The sequenced sample consisted of peripheral blood. CDR3 bases: TGTGCCAGCAGGCTAAGCCTAGCGGGGGTTTATACGCAGTATTTT. It translates to CASRLSLAGVYTQYF. The variable domain in full, with the rest retrieved from reference TRBV28 and TRBJ2-3, is DVKVTQSSRYLVKRTGEKVFLECVQDMDHENMFWYRQDPGLGLRLIYFSYDVKMKEKGDIPEGYSVSREKKERFSLILESASTNQTSMYLCASRLSLAGVYTQYFGPGTRLTVL.